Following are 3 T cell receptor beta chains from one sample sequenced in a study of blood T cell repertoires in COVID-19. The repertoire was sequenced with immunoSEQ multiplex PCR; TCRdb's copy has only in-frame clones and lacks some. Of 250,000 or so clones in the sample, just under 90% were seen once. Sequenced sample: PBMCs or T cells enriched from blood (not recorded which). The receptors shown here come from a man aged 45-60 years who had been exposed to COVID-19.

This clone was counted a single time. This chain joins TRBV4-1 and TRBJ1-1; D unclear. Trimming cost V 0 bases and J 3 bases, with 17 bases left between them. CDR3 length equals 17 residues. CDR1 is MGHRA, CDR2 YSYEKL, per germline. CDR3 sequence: CASSQDRAERFYTEAFF. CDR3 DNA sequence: TGCGCCAGCAGCCAAGACCGGGCGGAGCGGTTTTACACTGAAGCTTTCTTT.

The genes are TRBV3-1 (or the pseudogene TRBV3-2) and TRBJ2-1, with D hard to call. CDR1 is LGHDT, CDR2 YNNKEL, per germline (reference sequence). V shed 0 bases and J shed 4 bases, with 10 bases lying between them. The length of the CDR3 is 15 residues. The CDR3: CASSQDHGFYNEQFF. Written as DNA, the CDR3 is TGTGCCAGCAGCCAAGATCATGGCTTTTACAATGAGCAGTTCTTC.

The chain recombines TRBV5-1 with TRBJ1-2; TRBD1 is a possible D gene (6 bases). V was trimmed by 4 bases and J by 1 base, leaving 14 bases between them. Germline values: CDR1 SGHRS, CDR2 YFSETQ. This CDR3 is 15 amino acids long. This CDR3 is CASSIGGSDNYGYTF. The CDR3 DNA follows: TGCGCCAGCAGCATAGGGGGTTCTGATAACTATGGCTACACCTTC.